Reported below is one T cell receptor beta chain. Its target is unknown. From germline, CDR1 is MDHEN and CDR2 SYDVKM. This CDR3 contains 14 residues. Trimming took 1 base from V and 9 from J, leaving 13 bases between them. This entry comes from a study of cytomegalovirus exposure and HLA in healthy donors. Findings and caveats of the study: In a later analysis, specific HLA alleles were associated with more than 15,000 TCR beta sequences at a 0.05 false discovery rate. The study put under 200 TCR beta chains on its list as cytomegalovirus-associated.

60 Vbeta and 13 Jbeta primers were used in PCR. Here immunoSEQ multiplex PCR was the method, and the copy in TCRdb shows in-frame clones only, minus some. Seen here are roughly 120,000 clones, around 77% observed once, and the top ten hold 9.5% to 15%. The sample was PBMCs. The chain recombines TRBV28 with TRBJ2-1, with a possible D match to TRBD2 (5 bases). The TCR sequence derives from a woman between 40 and 55 years old in good health and CMV-seropositive. The DNA for the CDR3 is TGTGCCAGCAGTTTATACGCCCTTGGAGGTGAGCAGTTCTTC. Amino acid sequence: CASSLYALGGEQFF. Together with reference TRBV28 and TRBJ2-1, the CDR3 gives the full variable domain: DVKVTQSSRYLVKRTGEKVFLECVQDMDHENMFWYRQDPGLGLRLIYFSYDVKMKEKGDIPEGYSVSREKKERFSLILESASTNQTSMYLCASSLYALGGEQFFGPGTRLTVL.